These 25 T cell receptor beta chains originate from one sample sequenced in a study of blood T cell repertoires in COVID-19. Sequenced by immunoSEQ multiplex PCR; TCRdb stores in-frame clones only, minus some. This sample has 300,000 to 350,000 clones; 80% to 90% occur once, and the top ten carry 5%. Sequenced sample: PBMCs or T cells enriched from blood (not recorded which). These receptors were collected from a man aged 25-45 years who had recovered from COVID-19.

The table lists this clone with a count of one. This chain joins TRBV5-1 and TRBJ2-3; 9 nucleotides line up with TRBD1. Germline V lookup: CDR1 SGHRS, CDR2 YFSETQ. This CDR3 spans 16 amino acids. V was clipped by 5 bases and J by 0 bases; unmatched bases: 7. The DNA of the CDR3 is TGCGCCAGCAGAACTACTACAGGGGGCAGCACAGATACGCAGTATTTT. Its translation: CASRTTTGGSTDTQYF. Complete variable domain (other parts from reference TRBV5-1 and TRBJ2-3): KAGVTQTPRYLIKTRGQQVTLSCSPISGHRSVSWYQQTPGQGLQFLFEYFSETQRNKGNFPGRFSGRQFSNSRSEMNVSTLELGDSALYLCASRTTTGGSTDTQYFGPGTRLTVL.

The chain combines TRBV10-1 with TRBJ2-5; 8 bases map to TRBD1. The ends lost 5 bases at V and 4 bases at J; junction bases unmatched: 3. Per the germline V gene, CDR1 is WNHNN and CDR2 is SYGVQD (reference sequence). This CDR3 comprises 13 residues. The CDR3 bases are TGCGCCAGCAGTCTCGGGACAGGAGAGACCCAGTACTTC. Translated, it gives CASSLGTGETQYF.

CDR3 protein: CASSRSGLGGNTIYF. In nucleotides, the CDR3 is TGCGCCAGCAGTCGATCGGGACTAGGGGGAAACACCATATATTTT. V gene TRBV4-1 combines with J gene TRBJ1-3; D is possibly TRBD1 (5 bases). From germline, CDR1 is MGHRA and CDR2 YSYEKL. Trimming removed 6 bases at V and 4 bases at J, with 16 bases between. The CDR3 runs to 15 residues.

The chain uses TRBV6-4 and TRBJ2-7, with D maybe TRBD1 (6 bases). The germline V and J ends were trimmed by 2 bases and 3 bases, with 14 bases remaining between them. The CDR3 is 15 residues long. The V gene's germline CDR1 is MRHNA and CDR2 SNTAGT. The CDR3 is CASSDATGQIYEQYF. CDR3 in DNA: TGTGCCAGCAGTGACGCGACCGGACAGATCTACGAGCAGTACTTC.

V gene TRBV7-3 combines with J gene TRBJ2-1; D not certain. V dropped 3 bases and J dropped 5 bases, with 14 bases sitting between them. From germline, CDR1 is SGHTA and CDR2 FQGTGA. The CDR3 has 15 amino acids. The CDR3 spells CASSLNPTAHNEQFF. CDR3 nucleotide sequence: TGTGCCAGCAGCTTGAATCCCACTGCACACAATGAGCAGTTCTTC.

The chain uses TRBV3-1 (or the pseudogene TRBV3-2) and TRBJ2-1, with 11 bases matching TRBD2. V lost 4 bases and J lost 7; bases outside the gene matches: 6. CDR1 LGHDT and CDR2 YNNKEL come from the germline V gene (reference sequence). This CDR3 region has 15 residues. CDR3 sequence (DNA): TGTGCCAGCAGCCTAACTAGCGGGGGCGGAAATGAGCAGTTCTTC. This codes for CASSLTSGGGNEQFF.

The V call is TRBV5-5, the J call TRBJ1-2, with D perhaps TRBD1 (5 bases). This CDR3 contains 11 residues. Germline CDR1 SGHKS, CDR2 YYEKEE (reference sequence). With 0 bases removed from V and 8 bases from J, the gap between germline ends came to 5 bases. CDR3 coding DNA: TGTGCCAGCAGCTTGGGGGGCGGCTACACCTTC. This translates into CASSLGGGYTF.

The chain has TRBV3-1 (or the pseudogene TRBV3-2) and TRBJ2-7; a possible D gene is TRBD2 (5 bases). Germline CDR1 LGHDT, CDR2 YNNKEL (reference sequence). V lost 1 base and J 2 bases, leaving 9 bases between the germline ends. The CDR3 is made up of 14 amino acids. The CDR3 nucleotides read TGTGCCAGCAGCCAAGGAGGGATAACCTACGAGCAGTACTTC. It yields the protein CASSQGGITYEQYF.

The chain combines TRBV7-9 with TRBJ1-1, with D unresolved. Trimming cost V 1 base and J 3 bases, with 9 bases left between them. This CDR3 has 14 amino acids. Germline V gene sequence: CDR1 SEHNR, CDR2 FQNEAQ (reference sequence). The CDR3: CASSLGWGDTEAFF. CDR3 DNA sequence: TGTGCCAGCAGCTTAGGTTGGGGAGACACTGAAGCTTTCTTT.

V is TRBV20-1 and J is TRBJ1-2; D is unclear. The CDR3 has 10 residues. The germline V and J ends were trimmed by 6 bases and 6 bases, with 8 bases remaining between them. Germline CDR1 and CDR2: DFQATT and SNEGSKA (reference sequence). The CDR3 nucleotides are TGCAGTGCCCTGAGCAATGGCTACACCTTC. Residues: CSALSNGYTF.

J is TRBJ2-1 and V is TRBV14, with 7 bases that match TRBD1. V shed 1 base and J 0 bases; nucleotides not matched to a gene: 3. Germline V lookup: CDR1 SGHDN, CDR2 FVKESK. The CDR3 has 16 residues. This CDR3 reads CASSQAWDSSYNEQFF. The DNA of the CDR3 is TGTGCCAGCAGCCAAGCATGGGACAGCTCCTACAATGAGCAGTTCTTC. The variable domain in full, with the rest retrieved from reference TRBV14 and TRBJ2-1, is EAGVTQFPSHSVIEKGQTVTLRCDPISGHDNLYWYRRVMGKEIKFLLHFVKESKQDESGMPNNRFLAERTGGTYSTLKVQPAELEDSGVYFCASSQAWDSSYNEQFFGPGTRLTVL.

This chain connects TRBV6-5 to TRBJ2-1; 7 bases line up with TRBD1. The CDR3 has 15 amino acids. Germline CDR1 MNHEY, CDR2 SVGAGI. V lost 4 bases, J lost 2 bases, and 5 bases stayed unmatched. The CDR3 loop reads CASSFPDRPYNEQFF. In nucleotides, the CDR3 is TGTGCCAGCAGTTTTCCGGACAGGCCCTACAATGAGCAGTTCTTC.

The chain couples TRBV6-4 to TRBJ2-3; TRBD2 matches at 9 bases. Germline V gene sequence: CDR1 MRHNA, CDR2 SNTAGT. V lost 2 bases to trimming and J lost 2 bases; unmatched junction nucleotides: 5. The CDR3 covers 16 residues. The CDR3 DNA is TGTGCCAGCAGTGACCTCCCTAGCGGGGACACAGATACGCAGTATTTT. Translating it yields CASSDLPSGDTDTQYF.

The V and J genes are TRBV9 and TRBJ2-6; D is ambiguous. Germline V gives CDR1 SGDLS, CDR2 YYNGEE. V lost 0 bases and J 2 bases, leaving 6 bases between the germline ends. The CDR3 covers 15 residues. The CDR3, as DNA: TGTGCCAGCAGCGTAGTTGGAGCTGGGGCCAACGTCCTGACTTTC. The encoded protein is CASSVVGAGANVLTF.

This clone has a single count. The V gene is TRBV5-1, the J gene TRBJ2-2, with TRBD1 matching 7 bases. Germline-derived CDR1 and CDR2 are SGHRS and YFSETQ. There are 17 residues in the CDR3. V lost 4 bases to trimming and J lost 4 bases; unmatched junction nucleotides: 13. DNA for the CDR3: TGCGCCAGCAGCCCGGCGGCGGGTAGGGGGCCCACCGGGGAGCTGTTTTTT. This sequence encodes CASSPAAGRGPTGELFF.

This clone was seen more than once but under ten times. This chain joins TRBV6-5 and TRBJ2-7; no firm D call. The V end lost 6 bases, the J end lost 3 bases, and 3 bases lay between the germline ends. Germline V gene lookup returns CDR1 MNHEY and CDR2 SVGAGI. This CDR3 region has 10 residues. The CDR3 sequence is CASSLYEQYF. DNA of the CDR3: TGTGCCAGCAGCCTCTACGAGCAGTACTTC.

The rearrangement uses TRBV11-2 and TRBJ1-6, with 7 bases matching TRBD1. This CDR3 region has 18 residues. Germline V gene lookup returns CDR1 SGHAT and CDR2 FQNNGV. With V trimmed by 1 base and J by 8 bases, 14 bases remained unmatched. The CDR3 DNA follows: TGTGCCAGCAGCTTAGGGCCCCATACCGGGACAGATTATTCACCCCTCCACTTT. Protein sequence: CASSLGPHTGTDYSPLHF.

The rearrangement links TRBV7-9 to TRBJ1-6; 9 bases are shared with TRBD1. Germline values: CDR1 SEHNR, CDR2 FQNEAQ (reference sequence). J lost 7 bases, V lost 1 base, and 5 bases had no gene match. The CDR3 covers 16 residues. CDR3 coding DNA: TGTGCCAGCAGCTTAGGACAGGGGGGTCCAAATTCACCCCTCCACTTT. Residues: CASSLGQGGPNSPLHF.

The genes are TRBV7-8 and TRBJ1-3; D not certain. Trimming removed 1 base from V and 2 bases from J, with 12 bases in between. From germline, CDR1 is SGHVS and CDR2 FQNEAQ. CDR3 length: 16 amino acids. This CDR3 reads CASSLGETNPGNTIYF. The CDR3 region has the DNA TGTGCCAGCAGCTTAGGGGAGACGAATCCTGGAAACACCATATATTTT.

The chain joins TRBV19 to TRBJ1-3; TRBD1 matches 8 bases. J gave up 0 bases and V 9 bases, and 7 bases lay outside the gene matches. From germline, CDR1 is LNHDA and CDR2 SQIVND (reference sequence). The CDR3 is 15 amino acids. In DNA form, the CDR3 reads TGTGCCAGCGGGGACAGGCCCAGCTCTGGAAACACCATATATTTT. It encodes CASGDRPSSGNTIYF.

The chain has TRBV11-3 and TRBJ2-1; TRBD2 is a possible D gene (6 bases). The CDR3 is made up of 13 amino acids. V was pared by 5 bases and J by 5 bases, with 10 bases between. Germline-derived CDR1 and CDR2 are SGHNT and YENEEA. For the CDR3, the DNA is TGTGCCAGCAGCCCCCGGGAGCACAATGAGCAGTTCTTC. Its translation: CASSPREHNEQFF.

This clone has more than one count but fewer than ten. V usage is TRBV11-2 and J usage is TRBJ1-3; 7 nucleotides align to TRBD1. With 5 bases clipped from V and 8 bases from J, the junction kept 12 bases outside the gene matches. Germline CDR1 reads SGHAT; CDR2 reads FQNNGV. CDR3 size: 15 residues. CDR3 DNA sequence: TGTGCCAGCAGCCGAAAGACAGGGCCGGAGGACACCATATATTTT. This encodes CASSRKTGPEDTIYF. Looking up the rest from reference TRBV11-2 and TRBJ1-3 gives the full variable domain: EAGVAQSPRYKIIEKRQSVAFWCNPISGHATLYWYQQILGQGPKLLIQFQNNGVVDDSQLPKDRFSAERLKGVDSTLKIQPAKLEDSAVYLCASSRKTGPEDTIYFGEGSWLTVV.

The gene calls are TRBV9 and TRBJ2-7, with D possibly matching TRBD2 (5 bases). The CDR3 is 10 residues long. V was trimmed by 0 bases and J by 12 bases, leaving 7 bases between them. Per the germline V gene, CDR1 is SGDLS and CDR2 is YYNGEE. CDR3 coding DNA: TGTGCCAGCAGCGTAGGGAGGCCGTACTTC. Translated, it gives CASSVGRPYF.

The gene calls are TRBV30 and TRBJ1-3, with D unclear. CDR1 is GTSNPN, CDR2 SVGIG, per germline (reference sequence). V lost 2 bases and J lost 8, with 10 bases in between. The CDR3 is made up of 12 amino acids. The CDR3 spells CAWSNAFHTIYF. The CDR3 DNA is TGTGCCTGGAGTAACGCGTTCCACACCATATATTTT.

This chain joins TRBV7-7 and TRBJ2-1, with D possibly TRBD2 on 6 matching bases. V was clipped by 4 bases and J by 7 bases, with 14 bases between them. CDR3 length: 14 amino acids. Germline lookup yields CDR1 SSHAT and CDR2 FNYEAQ (reference sequence). CDR3 amino acids: CASSSRRGCNEQFF. The CDR3 region has the DNA TGTGCCAGCAGCTCCAGACGGGGGTGTAATGAGCAGTTCTTC. The full variable domain, in which reference TRBV7-7 and TRBJ2-1 provide the parts outside the CDR3, is GAGVSQSPRYKVTKRGQDVTLRCDPISSHATLYWYQQALGQGPEFLTYFNYEAQPDKSGLPSDRFSAERPEGSISTLTIQRTEQRDSAMYRCASSSRRGCNEQFFGPGTRLTVL.